This T cell receptor beta chain was documented in a study of blood T cells in healthy people across ages. The table lists this clonotype with many counts. CDR1 and CDR2 (germline): SGHAT, FQNNGV. Trimming cost V 6 bases and J 6 bases, with 14 bases left between them. CDR3 length equals 13 residues. The use of a sample-barcoded 5' primer and a J-beta primer mix characterized a second PCR of roughly 7 to 11 cycles. Every single cDNA molecule received a tag from a template-switch adaptor with 12 random nucleotides. Using its own MiXCR run on the 5' RACE reads, TCRdb lists one record per CDR3 protein. The repertoire holds some 1.4 million distinct CDR3 sequences, with roughly 40% as singletons.

This receptor was identified in a woman aged 18-29 years in good health. The chain couples TRBV11-2 to TRBJ2-5; no clear D gene. Sequenced input: blood. The CDR3 region has the DNA TGTGCCAGCAGACCCGCGTCCGGAAAGACCCAGTACTTC. It translates to CASRPASGKTQYF.